This T cell receptor beta chain was identified in a study of vaccination effects on CD4 cells after COVID-19. The CDR3 extends over 12 amino acids. The ends lost 5 bases at V and 10 bases at J; junction bases unmatched: 7. Germline values: CDR1 SNHLY, CDR2 FYNNEI. Within the ViraFEST assay, antigen-specific CD4+ T cells underwent expansion with viral peptide pools prior to sequencing. The authors isolated CD4+ T cells after roughly 10 days of culture. Their SARS-CoV-2 infection, verified by PCR, occurred between March and December 2020. A few counts support this clone. What it recognizes is unknown. Assay: immunoSEQ multiplex PCR; the TCRdb copy retains only in-frame clones and omits some. The table includes tens of thousands of clones, over 60% detected once.

Sequencing was performed on CD4+ T cells from PBMCs cultured with HCoV-NL63 spike peptides, taken before COVID-19 vaccination. This TCR was recovered from a human donor who had a prior SARS-CoV-2 infection. The chain combines TRBV2 with TRBJ1-2; TRBD1 matches 7 bases. CDR3 nucleotides: TGTGCCAGCAGTTTCCGGGACAGCATCTACACCTTC. Translated: CASSFRDSIYTF.